These 9 T cell receptor beta chains came from one sample sequenced in a study of blood T cell repertoires in COVID-19. Profiling relied on immunoSEQ multiplex PCR, and the TCRdb table lists in-frame clones only, not all of them. The table includes 70,000 to 75,000 clones, about nine tenths detected once. The sample taken for sequencing was peripheral blood. The source is a human donor in a cohort sampled during active COVID-19.

This chain uses TRBV6-6 with TRBJ2-3, with D perhaps TRBD1 (6 bases). V lost 0 bases and J 0 bases, leaving 10 bases between the germline ends. The CDR3 is made up of 16 amino acids. Germline CDR1 is MNHNY and CDR2 is SVGAGI (reference sequence). CDR3 amino acids: CASSYSRTASTDTQYF. The CDR3 DNA reads as TGTGCCAGCAGTTACTCCAGGACAGCTAGCACAGATACGCAGTATTTT.

The chain uses TRBV15 and TRBJ2-5; D is possibly TRBD2 (6 bases). The CDR3 runs 15 residues. V shed 4 bases and J shed 2 bases, with 14 bases lying between them. Per the germline V gene, CDR1 is LNHNV and CDR2 is YYDKDF (reference sequence). DNA for the CDR3: TGTGCCACCAGCAACTTCGGGAGTTTACAAGAGACCCAGTACTTC. Translating it yields CATSNFGSLQETQYF.

This chain links TRBV3-1 (or the pseudogene TRBV3-2) with TRBJ2-1; the match to TRBD1 covers 7 bases. The CDR3 length is 12 residues. Germline V lookup: CDR1 LGHDT, CDR2 YNNKEL (reference sequence). The J segment lost 14 bases and the V segment lost 1 base, leaving 5 bases of the junction unmatched. The CDR3 spells CASSQVAGQEFF. In nucleotides, the CDR3 is TGTGCCAGCAGCCAAGTCGCCGGACAGGAGTTCTTC.

The CDR3 loop reads CASSLVGAVTDTQYF. CDR3 sequence (DNA): TGCGCCAGCAGCTTGGTAGGGGCGGTAACAGATACGCAGTATTTT. The chain has TRBV5-1 and TRBJ2-3, with D possibly TRBD1 on 5 matching bases. Germline V lookup: CDR1 SGHRS, CDR2 YFSETQ. This CDR3 has 15 residues. V lost 0 bases and J 3 bases, leaving 11 bases between the germline ends.

The genes are TRBV6-5 and TRBJ2-6; 9 positions agree with TRBD1. Germline CDR1 MNHEY, CDR2 SVGAGI. The length of the CDR3 is 15 residues. The V segment lost 11 bases and the J segment 2 bases; nucleotides outside the gene matches: 7. CDR3 loop: CAAKDRGTGANVLTF. The DNA for the CDR3 is TGTGCCGCCAAGGACAGGGGCACTGGGGCCAACGTCCTGACTTTC.

The chain is built from TRBV14 and TRBJ2-7; 9 bases line up with TRBD2. V lost 1 base and J lost 2; bases outside the gene matches: 3. Germline lookup yields CDR1 SGHDN and CDR2 FVKESK. There are 15 residues in the CDR3. The CDR3 loop is CASSQGASGTYEQYF. The CDR3 DNA sequence: TGTGCCAGCAGCCAAGGGGCTAGCGGGACCTACGAGCAGTACTTC.

The CDR3 sequence: CASSEAGIYEQYF. The CDR3 DNA follows: TGTGCCAGCAGTGAGGCAGGGATCTACGAGCAGTACTTC. The chain is built from TRBV2 and TRBJ2-7; maybe TRBD1 (5 bases). Germline V gene sequence: CDR1 SNHLY, CDR2 FYNNEI. V was clipped by 3 bases and J by 3 bases, with 9 bases between them. CDR3 length: 13 residues.

The chain is built from TRBV18 and TRBJ2-5; maybe TRBD1 (5 bases). The CDR3 sequence is 15 residues long. V lost 1 base, J lost 4 bases, and 13 bases lay in between. Germline-derived CDR1 and CDR2 are KGHSH and LQKENI. Here the CDR3 DNA reads TGTGCCAGCTCACCACAGGGGAATGAGGCAGAGACCCAGTACTTC. As protein: CASSPQGNEAETQYF.

This clone was recorded only once. The J gene is TRBJ2-5, the V gene TRBV5-1, with 7 bases matching TRBD1. The ends lost 1 base at V and 3 bases at J; junction bases unmatched: 6. The CDR3 runs to 15 residues. Per germline, CDR1 SGHRS and CDR2 YFSETQ. The CDR3 is CASSLTSGQKETQYF. The DNA for the CDR3 is TGCGCCAGCAGCTTGACCTCGGGACAGAAAGAGACCCAGTACTTC.